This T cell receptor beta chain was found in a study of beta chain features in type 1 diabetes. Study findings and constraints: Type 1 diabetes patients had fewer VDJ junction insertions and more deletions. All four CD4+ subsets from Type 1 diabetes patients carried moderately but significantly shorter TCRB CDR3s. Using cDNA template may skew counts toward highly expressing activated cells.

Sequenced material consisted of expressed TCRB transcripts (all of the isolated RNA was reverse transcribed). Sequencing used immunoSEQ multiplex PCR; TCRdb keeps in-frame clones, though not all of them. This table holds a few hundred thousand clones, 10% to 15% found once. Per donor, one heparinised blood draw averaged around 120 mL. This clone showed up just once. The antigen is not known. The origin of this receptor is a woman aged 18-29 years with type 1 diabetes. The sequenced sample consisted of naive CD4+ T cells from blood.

The CDR3 loop is CASSLMEETQYF. CDR3 in DNA: TGTGCCAGCAGCTTGATGGAGGAGACCCAGTACTTC. V is TRBV5-8 and J is TRBJ2-5; D not resolved. Germline CDR1 SGHTS, CDR2 YDEGEE. The CDR3 loop spans 12 amino acids. Trimming cost V 1 base and J 5 bases, with 6 bases left between them.